This passage covers 4 T cell receptor beta chains from one sample sequenced in a study of T cells in localized non-small cell lung cancer. Generated by immunoSEQ multiplex PCR, the TCRdb table keeps only in-frame clones and is missing some. The sample has roughly 18,000 clones, around 81% seen once. The input for sequencing was peripheral blood, taken before any cancer treatment. Source of these receptors: a female donor older than 55 with stage I lung adenocarcinoma.

In nucleotides, the CDR3 is TGCGCCAGCACCCCTTTGACAGGAGCCATGAACACTGAAGCTTTCTTT. Translated, it gives CASTPLTGAMNTEAFF. This chain connects TRBV5-1 to TRBJ1-1, with D tentatively TRBD1 (6 bases). The V gene lost 6 bases and the J gene lost 0 bases, with 18 bases spanning the gap. The CDR3 consists of 16 residues. Germline V gene data show CDR1 as SGHRS and CDR2 as YFSETQ.

The chain couples TRBV19 to TRBJ2-1, with D possibly TRBD2 on 5 matching bases. The CDR3 has 14 residues. The germline V and J ends were trimmed by 7 bases and 5 bases, with 15 bases remaining between them. Germline V gene lookup returns CDR1 LNHDA and CDR2 SQIVND (reference sequence). CDR3 DNA: TGTGCCAGTACCCGCGGGTCTGTGAACAATGAGCAGTTCTTC. Its protein product is CASTRGSVNNEQFF.

The V and J genes are TRBV5-6 and TRBJ1-5; the D gene is possibly TRBD1 (6 bases). In germline, CDR1 is SGHDT, CDR2 YYEEEE. This CDR3 contains 14 residues. Trimming took 0 bases from V and 7 from J, leaving 11 bases between them. CDR3 in DNA: TGTGCCAGCAGCTTGGGACAGGTAGGGCAGCCCCAGCATTTT. Translation gives CASSLGQVGQPQHF.

J is TRBJ1-1 and V is TRBV29-1; 9 bases agree with TRBD1. CDR3 length equals 13 residues. V shed 7 bases and J 6 bases; nucleotides not matched to a gene: 9. Germline CDR1 is SQVTM and CDR2 is ANQGSEA. Here the CDR3 DNA reads TGCAGCGCGTCACAGGGGGCACTAGCTGAAGCTTTCTTT. Translation gives CSASQGALAEAFF.